Listed here are 30 T cell receptor beta chains from one sample, sequenced in a study of post-analysis software for immune sequencing data. Regarding the study as a whole: The five TRBV segments detected at higher frequency in patients than in controls included TRBV5-6, TRBV5-1 and TRBV20-1.

What these receptors recognize is not known. Unique-molecular-identifier-tagged TCR beta cDNA libraries were used. TCRdb independently ran MiXCR on the PCR reads; one entry per CDR3 protein. The repertoire holds fewer than 850,000 distinct CDR3 sequences, with around 45% as singletons. The sample was blood. The source is a girl under 18 with multiple sclerosis.

This clonotype was observed a few times. V is TRBV5-1 and J is TRBJ2-7, with D uncertain. This CDR3 has 12 amino acids. From germline, CDR1 is SGHRS and CDR2 YFSETQ. V shed 0 bases and J shed 9 bases, with 10 bases lying between them. The DNA for the CDR3 is TGCGCCAGCAGCTTGGACCGGAGCCCGCAGTACTTC. Translation gives CASSLDRSPQYF.

Regarding this clonotype: A junction boundary mismatches the germline segment, possibly from a read error. The chain couples TRBV7-9 to TRBJ1-2; D call uncertain. This CDR3 is built from 14 residues. The germline V gene encodes CDR1 SEHNR and CDR2 FQNEAQ (reference sequence). In nucleotides, the CDR3 is TGTGCCAGCAGCTTGGAGGGATTCGATTATGACTACACCTTC. Its protein is CASSLEGFDYDYTF. The full variable domain, in which reference TRBV7-9 and TRBJ1-2 provide the parts outside the CDR3, is DTGVSQNPRHKITKRGQNVTFRCDPISEHNRLYWYRQTLGQGPEFLTYFQNEAQLEKSRLLSDRFSAERPKGSFSTLEIQRTEQGDSAMYLCASSLEGFDYDYTFGSGTRLTVV.

The chain recombines TRBV20-1 with TRBJ2-4, with 7 bases matching TRBD2. From germline, CDR1 is DFQATT and CDR2 SNEGSKA (reference sequence). There are 16 residues in the CDR3. V shed 4 bases and J 3 bases; nucleotides not matched to a gene: 12. CDR3 protein: CSATRAGEYGKNIQYF. For the CDR3, the DNA is TGCAGTGCTACTAGGGCGGGAGAATACGGCAAAAACATTCAGTACTTC.

This chain connects TRBV6-5 to TRBJ2-3, with D tentatively TRBD1 (6 bases). Per the germline V gene, CDR1 is MNHEY and CDR2 is SVGAGI. This CDR3 is built from 16 residues. Trimming removed 4 bases at V and 0 bases at J, with 14 bases between. The CDR3 spells CASSSDRPSSTDTQYF. The CDR3 nucleotides are TGTGCCAGCAGTTCTGACAGGCCCTCTAGCACAGATACGCAGTATTTT.

This clonotype was seen just once. The chain's CDR3 is CASSYSRGEGTQYF. CDR3 DNA: TGTGCCAGCAGTTACTCGAGGGGTGAAGGTACGCAGTATTTT. The genes are TRBV6-2 or TRBV6-3 and TRBJ2-3, with D perhaps TRBD1 or TRBD2 (5 bases each). Germline loops: CDR1 MNHEY, CDR2 SVGEGT. Trimming shortened V by 0 bases and J by 8 bases, and 12 bases separated the two germline ends. The CDR3 runs to 14 residues.

Regarding this clonotype: Germline is not matched at one junction end, which may reflect a read error. This chain joins TRBV12-3 or TRBV12-4 and TRBJ2-3; 8 bases map to TRBD2. This CDR3 comprises 18 residues. In DNA form, the CDR3 reads TGTGCCAGCAGTTTAGCTACTCAAAGCGGGAGAGGCACAGATGCGCAGTATTTT. Amino acid sequence: CASSLATQSGRGTDAQYF.

The chain carries TRBV3-1 and TRBJ1-1, with unresolved D. V was cut by 2 bases and J by 4 bases, with 11 bases left in between. The CDR3 is 14 amino acids. Germline V gene lookup returns CDR1 LGHDT and CDR2 YNNKEL (reference sequence). The CDR3, as DNA: TGTGCCAGCAGCCAATGGGAGGGATCCACTGAAGCTTTCTTT. Translation gives CASSQWEGSTEAFF.

The chain employs TRBV6-2 or TRBV6-3 and TRBJ1-2; the D is unclear. This CDR3 region has 12 residues. V dropped 8 bases and J dropped 4 bases, with 11 bases sitting between them. Germline values: CDR1 MNHEY, CDR2 SVGEGT. Here the CDR3 DNA reads TGTGCCAGCGTGGGTCGGAGCTATGGCTACACCTTC. Its protein is CASVGRSYGYTF.

This clonotype has at least ten counts. J is TRBJ2-1 and V is TRBV10-3; D gene uncertain. V dropped 1 base and J dropped 8 bases, with 3 bases sitting between them. Germline CDR1 ENHRY, CDR2 SYGVKD. CDR3 length: 11 amino acids. CDR3 coding DNA: TGTGCCATCAGTGAGTTGGATGAGCAGTTCTTC. This gives the protein CAISELDEQFF.

This clonotype was counted a few times. J is TRBJ2-7 and V is TRBV29-1; a weak D match, TRBD1 (6 bases). The V gene's germline CDR1 is SQVTM and CDR2 ANQGSEA. V lost 0 bases, J lost 4 bases, and 19 bases lay in between. The CDR3 covers 16 residues. This CDR3 reads CSVEDRGRGSGYEQYF. As DNA, the CDR3 is TGCAGCGTTGAAGATCGGGGCAGGGGAAGTGGTTACGAGCAGTACTTC.

The chain combines TRBV5-6 with TRBJ2-4, with D perhaps TRBD1 or TRBD2 (5 bases each). The DNA end favors TRBJ2-7, so the J call may be wrong. Germline V gives CDR1 SGHDT, CDR2 YYEEEE. The CDR3 loop spans 17 amino acids. The CDR3 sequence: CASSSFRDVPHIYEQYF. The CDR3 nucleotides are TGTGCCAGCAGCTCCTTCCGGGACGTCCCACACATCTACGAGCAGTACTTC.

This clonotype was detected only a few times. The J gene is TRBJ1-2, the V gene TRBV7-3; TRBD1 matches at 7 bases. The CDR3 runs to 15 residues. CDR1 is SGHTA, CDR2 FQGTGA, per germline. V shed 5 bases and J 0 bases; nucleotides not matched to a gene: 6. The DNA for the CDR3 is TGTGCCAGCAGCCCGGGACAGATCACTAACTATGGCTACACCTTC. Protein product: CASSPGQITNYGYTF.

V is TRBV10-3 and J is TRBJ1-4; D is ambiguous. The CDR3 totals 14 residues. Trimming stripped 3 bases from V and 0 bases from J, with 5 bases between. Germline CDR1 ENHRY, CDR2 SYGVKD. The CDR3 DNA sequence: TGTGCCATCAGTGACCCTGCAACTAATGAAAAACTGTTTTTT. Protein sequence: CAISDPATNEKLFF.

CDR3 amino acids: CASIWGKRRKLNTEAFF. In DNA, the CDR3 is TGTGCCAGCATCTGGGGAAAACGCAGGAAGCTGAACACTGAAGCTTTCTTT. The chain employs TRBV2 and TRBJ1-1; the D is unclear. Germline assignment: CDR1 SNHLY and CDR2 FYNNEI. The CDR3 is made up of 17 amino acids. V lost 7 bases and J lost 0, with 21 bases in between.

Only a few counts were recorded for this clonotype. The genes are TRBV29-1 and TRBJ2-3; 9 nucleotides match TRBD2. Trimming removed 4 bases from V and 2 bases from J; junction bases left unmatched: 7. The CDR3 covers 15 residues. From germline, CDR1 is SQVTM and CDR2 ANQGSEA. CDR3 in DNA: TGCAGCGTTGTTGGCAGCGGGAGGTCCACAGATACGCAGTATTTT. This sequence encodes CSVVGSGRSTDTQYF.

This clonotype was seen more than once but under ten times. V is TRBV7-9 and J is TRBJ2-7; D unclear. CDR1 SEHNR and CDR2 FQNEAQ come from the germline V gene (reference sequence). The CDR3 contains 12 residues. Trimming pared 4 bases from V and 3 bases from J, leaving 7 bases between. The DNA for the CDR3 is TGTGCCAGCAGCTCCGAATACTACGAGCAGTACTTC. Its protein is CASSSEYYEQYF.

In this sample, this clonotype turned up a few times. The J gene is TRBJ2-4, the V gene TRBV2; the match to TRBD2 covers 9 bases. TRBJ2-7 matches the DNA end more closely, so the J call is doubtful. Germline V CDR1 and CDR2: SNHLY, FYNNEI. The CDR3 consists of 15 residues. In DNA form, the CDR3 reads TGTGCCAGCAGTGAAGGACTAGCGGAAAACTACGAGCAGTACTTC. As protein: CASSEGLAENYEQYF.

This sequence joins TRBV12-3 or TRBV12-4 and TRBJ2-7, with 7 bases that match TRBD1. This CDR3 has 14 amino acids. The junction had 3 bases not matched to a gene; V was cut back by 3 bases and J by 1 base. The DNA for the CDR3 is TGTGCCAGCAGTTTGTCGGGACAGTCCTACGAGCAGTACTTC. It specifies CASSLSGQSYEQYF.

There are a few counts of this clonotype. The genes are TRBV28 and TRBJ2-3; 11 nucleotides agree with TRBD1. The germline V gene encodes CDR1 MDHEN and CDR2 SYDVKM. The CDR3 runs 16 residues. The ends lost 5 bases at V and 3 bases at J; junction bases unmatched: 7. The CDR3 DNA follows: TGTGCCAGCAGTACCCTCGGACAGGGGGCAACAGATACGCAGTATTTT. This encodes CASSTLGQGATDTQYF. The entire variable domain, with the rest obtained from reference TRBV28 and TRBJ2-3, is as follows: DVKVTQSSRYLVKRTGEKVFLECVQDMDHENMFWYRQDPGLGLRLIYFSYDVKMKEKGDIPEGYSVSREKKERFSLILESASTNQTSMYLCASSTLGQGATDTQYFGPGTRLTVL.

The gene calls are TRBV5-1 and TRBJ2-1; 9 bases agree with TRBD2. The CDR3 extends over 16 amino acids. Germline lookup yields CDR1 SGHRS and CDR2 YFSETQ. Losses at the gene ends were 0 bases for V and 5 bases for J; bases not matched to a gene: 6. Written as DNA, the CDR3 is TGCGCCAGCAGCTTGGCGGGACTAGCTCTGAACAATGAGCAGTTCTTC. As protein: CASSLAGLALNNEQFF.

This sequence joins TRBV29-1 and TRBJ1-2, with TRBD1 matching 12 bases. This CDR3 region has 14 residues. CDR1 is SQVTM and CDR2 is ANQGSEA in the germline V gene. Trimming removed 7 bases from V and 4 bases from J; junction bases left unmatched: 7. The CDR3 DNA is TGCAGCGCGCGGGACAGGGGGCGCGGCTATGGCTACACCTTC. It encodes CSARDRGRGYGYTF.

The chain uses TRBV20-1 and TRBJ1-5; D remains ambiguous. The CDR3 contains 13 residues. Germline CDR1 reads DFQATT; CDR2 reads SNEGSKA (reference sequence). The V gene lost 3 bases and the J gene lost 3 bases, with 9 bases spanning the gap. CDR3 loop: CSARRLINQPQHF. The CDR3 nucleotides read TGCAGTGCTAGGCGACTGATCAATCAGCCCCAGCATTTT.

The chain couples TRBV12-3 or TRBV12-4 to TRBJ2-1; 8 positions agree with TRBD1. This CDR3 spans 15 amino acids. V shed 3 bases, J shed 2 bases, and the junction held 3 bases outside the gene matches. The CDR3 nucleotides read TGTGCCAGCAGTTTCGACAGGGGTGCCTACAATGAGCAGTTCTTC. It yields the protein CASSFDRGAYNEQFF.

Worth noting for this clonotype: At one end the junction does not follow the germline gene, possibly because of a read error. This rearrangement joins TRBV4-3 to TRBJ1-2, with a possible D match to TRBD1 (5 bases). This CDR3 spans 13 amino acids. The germline CDR1 and CDR2 sequences are LGHNA and YSLEER. CDR3 DNA sequence: TGCGCCAGCAGCAAAGACAGTGACTATGGCTACACCTTC. Protein product: CASSKDSDYGYTF.

Notes on this clonotype: An end of the junction does not agree with germline; a read error may underlie this. The gene calls are TRBV29-1 and TRBJ1-1, with D unresolved. The CDR3 spans 8 residues. CDR1 is SQVTM, CDR2 ANQGSEA, per germline. CDR3 amino acids: CSGEGAFF. In DNA, the CDR3 is TGCAGCGGTGAAGGAGCTTTCTTT. Full variable domain (remainder filled in from reference TRBV29-1 and TRBJ1-1): SAVISQKPSRDICQRGTSLTIQCQVDSQVTMMFWYRQQPGQSLTLIATANQGSEATYESGFVIDKFPISRPNLTFSTLTVSNMSPEDSSIYLCSGEGAFFGQGTRLTVV.

The J gene is TRBJ1-1, the V gene TRBV30; 8 bases are shared with TRBD1. This CDR3 region has 18 residues. Per germline, CDR1 GTSNPN and CDR2 SVGIG (reference sequence). The J segment lost 5 bases and the V segment lost 4 bases, leaving 21 bases of the junction unmatched. Here the CDR3 reads CAWTPRMRQGKVWTEAFF. In DNA form, the CDR3 reads TGTGCCTGGACCCCCCGCATGCGACAGGGGAAAGTGTGGACTGAAGCTTTCTTT.

This clonotype has just a few counts. The rearrangement links TRBV29-1 to TRBJ2-1; no definite D call. Per the germline V gene, CDR1 is SQVTM and CDR2 is ANQGSEA. The CDR3 loop spans 11 amino acids. Trimming left V 7 bases short and J 8 bases short, with 12 bases between. The CDR3 sequence: CSAGRVHEQFF. Written as DNA, the CDR3 is TGCAGCGCTGGAAGGGTCCATGAGCAGTTCTTC.

The rearrangement joins TRBV11-2 to TRBJ2-6, with a possible D match to TRBD1 (6 bases). Germline CDR1 reads SGHAT; CDR2 reads FQNNGV. CDR3 length equals 14 residues. Between the trimmed V and J ends, which lost 4 bases and 4 bases, there was a span of 8 bases. CDR3 in amino acids: CASSSGQGANVLTF. CDR3 bases: TGTGCCAGCAGCTCCGGACAGGGGGCCAACGTCCTGACTTTC.

In regard to this clonotype: A read error may produce the germline difference seen at one junction end. The rearrangement uses TRBV6-1 and TRBJ2-7; 16 nucleotides line up with TRBD2. CDR1 and CDR2 from the germline V gene are MNHNS and SASEGT. CDR3 size: 20 residues. DNA for the CDR3: TGTACCAGCACTAAACCGGGACTAGCGGGAGGGCCAGGTCGCCCCTACGAGCAGTACTTC. Its protein product is CTSTKPGLAGGPGRPYEQYF.

The V gene is TRBV6-1, the J gene TRBJ2-1; a weak D match, TRBD1 (6 bases). Germline CDR1 is MNHNS and CDR2 is SASEGT. V dropped 5 bases and J dropped 9 bases, with 14 bases sitting between them. The CDR3 runs to 13 residues. CDR3 DNA: TGTGCCAGCAGTCGGACAGAAGGGAGTGAGCAGTTCTTC. It codes for CASSRTEGSEQFF.